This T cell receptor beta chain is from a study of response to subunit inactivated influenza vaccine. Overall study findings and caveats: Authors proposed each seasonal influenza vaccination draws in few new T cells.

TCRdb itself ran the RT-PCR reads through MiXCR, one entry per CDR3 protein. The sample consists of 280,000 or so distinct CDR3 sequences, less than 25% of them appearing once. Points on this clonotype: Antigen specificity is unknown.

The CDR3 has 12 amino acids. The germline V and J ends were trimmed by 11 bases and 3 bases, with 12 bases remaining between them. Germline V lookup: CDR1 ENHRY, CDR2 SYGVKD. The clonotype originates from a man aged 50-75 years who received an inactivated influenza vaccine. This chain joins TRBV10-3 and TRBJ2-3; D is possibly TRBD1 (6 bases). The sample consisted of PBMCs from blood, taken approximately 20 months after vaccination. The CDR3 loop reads CASKGDTDTQYF. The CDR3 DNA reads TGTGCCTCCAAGGGGGATACAGATACGCAGTATTTT.